This TCR beta chain was sequenced during a study of liver allograft versus peripheral blood T cells. In the study overall: Transplanted-liver T cell receptor repertoires were compared with recipients' peripheral blood repertoires. Whole-study results and caveats: Repertoires of T cell receptors that resided inside liver allografts reportedly differed from those in peripheral blood.

TCRdb independently ran MiXCR on the reads; one entry per CDR3 protein. The data show fewer than 13,000 distinct CDR3 sequences, roughly 18% seen once. This clonotype came up a few times. Its antigen is undetermined. With 4 bases clipped from V and 8 bases from J, the junction kept 6 bases outside the gene matches. CDR3 length equals 13 residues. Germline lookup yields CDR1 SGHDT and CDR2 YYEEEE. This chain uses TRBV5-6 with TRBJ2-1, with 7 nucleotides matching TRBD1. This TCR was sampled from a human patient who had a liver transplant. Among the T cells, some may be from the graft donor. The DNA for the CDR3 is TGTGCCAGCAGCCAGACAGGGTCGGATGAGCAGTTCTTC. As protein: CASSQTGSDEQFF.